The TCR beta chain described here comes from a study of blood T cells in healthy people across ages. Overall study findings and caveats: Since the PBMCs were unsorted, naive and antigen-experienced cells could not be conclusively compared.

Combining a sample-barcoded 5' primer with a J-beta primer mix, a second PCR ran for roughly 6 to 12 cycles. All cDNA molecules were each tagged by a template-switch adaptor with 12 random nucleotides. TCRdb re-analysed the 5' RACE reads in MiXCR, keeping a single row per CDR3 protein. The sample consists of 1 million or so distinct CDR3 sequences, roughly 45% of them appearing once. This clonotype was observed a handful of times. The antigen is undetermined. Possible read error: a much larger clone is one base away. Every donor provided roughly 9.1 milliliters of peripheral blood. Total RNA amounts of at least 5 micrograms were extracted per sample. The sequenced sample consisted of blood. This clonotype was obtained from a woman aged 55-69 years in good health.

As DNA, the CDR3 is TGTGCCAGCAGTACCGGGACAGGGCGCTACGAGCAGTACTTC. The encoded protein is CASSTGTGRYEQYF. This sequence joins TRBV27 and TRBJ2-7; 9 nucleotides agree with TRBD1. Germline loops: CDR1 MNHEY, CDR2 SMNVEV (reference sequence). The ends lost 5 bases at V and 3 bases at J; junction bases unmatched: 5. CDR3 length equals 14 residues.